The 20 T cell receptor beta chains below were found in one sample sequenced in a study of CD8 T cells in ankylosing spondylitis. No antigen has been identified for these receptors. Points from the study as a whole: Typical of ankylosing spondylitis blood, it appeared, was a TCR beta motif of under 10 highly homologous variants.

From the 5' RACE reads, TCRdb called clonotypes with MiXCR, one entry per CDR3 protein. The repertoire holds around 540,000 distinct CDR3 sequences, with roughly 12% as singletons. Sequencing was carried out using blood, either unsorted or a sorted T cell fraction (not recorded which). Receptors were obtained from a male donor with ankylosing spondylitis.

This chain joins TRBV20-1 and TRBJ1-5; possibly TRBD1 for D (6 bases). V lost 6 bases and J lost 3, with 12 bases in between. CDR1 is DFQATT and CDR2 is SNEGSKA in the germline V gene (reference sequence). The CDR3 extends over 13 amino acids. CDR3 sequence reads: CSAPGQDNQPQHF. Here the CDR3 DNA reads TGCAGTGCACCGGGACAAGACAATCAGCCCCAGCATTTT.

At least ten counts were recorded for this clonotype. This rearrangement joins TRBV13 to TRBJ1-5; tentatively, D is TRBD1 (5 bases). The length of the CDR3 is 13 residues. V was shortened by 5 bases and J by 6 bases, with 11 bases between the two germline ends. Germline loops: CDR1 PRHDT, CDR2 FYEKMQ (reference sequence). In DNA, the CDR3 is TGTGCCAGCAGCGGGGGAAGGGGTCAGCCCCAGCATTTT. It is translated as CASSGGRGQPQHF.

In its sample, this clonotype was seen many times. For the CDR3, the DNA is TGTGCCAGCAGTCTTCCGAATGAAAAACTGTTTTTT. Residues: CASSLPNEKLFF. The gene calls are TRBV12-3 or TRBV12-4 and TRBJ1-4; D gene ambiguous. This CDR3 contains 12 residues. V was cut by 5 bases and J by 5 bases, with 6 bases left in between.

The chain is built from TRBV27 and TRBJ2-3; 13 bases map to TRBD2. V was pared by 6 bases and J by 2 bases, with 14 bases of the junction left unmatched. CDR1 and CDR2 (germline): MNHEY, SMNVEV (reference sequence). The CDR3 loop spans 19 amino acids. The DNA for the CDR3 is TGTGCCAGCAGCCTACGGACTAGCGGGAGACGGGGAAACACAGATACGCAGTATTTT. This gives the protein CASSLRTSGRRGNTDTQYF.

CDR3 DNA sequence: TGTGCCAGCAGCGCATCAATAGCGGGCCGGTCCTACGAGCAGTACTTC. Translating gives CASSASIAGRSYEQYF. The V and J genes are TRBV7-9 and TRBJ2-7; 7 bases are a match to TRBD2. The CDR3 extends over 16 amino acids. V shed 5 bases and J 1 base; nucleotides not matched to a gene: 11. Looked up from germline, CDR1 is SEHNR and CDR2 is FQNEAQ (reference sequence).

The V gene is TRBV10-3, the J gene TRBJ2-7; the D is unclear. CDR1 is ENHRY, CDR2 SYGVKD, per germline. This CDR3 has 12 residues. V lost 6 bases to trimming and J lost 4 bases, with 10 bases between them. In DNA, the CDR3 is TGTGCCATCAGCCCGACTGAATACGAGCAGTACGTC. Its translation: CAISPTEYEQYV.

This clonotype was recorded at least ten times. CDR3 nucleotides: TGTGCCAGCAGTTTACCCCTGCAGGGATATATCTCACCCCTCCACTTT. The encoded protein is CASSLPLQGYISPLHF. The chain has TRBV28 and TRBJ1-6; possible D gene TRBD1, 5 bases. V was clipped by 2 bases and J by 10 bases, with 18 bases between them. Germline V lookup: CDR1 MDHEN, CDR2 SYDVKM. This CDR3 is 16 amino acids long.

The sample holds many counts of this clonotype. This chain joins TRBV7-9 and TRBJ2-1; TRBD2 might be the D (5 bases). The V gene lost 5 bases and the J gene lost 0 bases, with 8 bases spanning the gap. The CDR3 covers 14 residues. Germline CDR1 and CDR2: SEHNR and FQNEAQ (reference sequence). The CDR3 is CASSLRVSYNEQFF. Here the CDR3 DNA reads TGTGCCAGCAGCCTGAGGGTCTCCTACAATGAGCAGTTCTTC.

This chain joins TRBV9 and TRBJ2-1; no definite D call. CDR3 length: 14 amino acids. CDR1 SGDLS and CDR2 YYNGEE come from the germline V gene. V lost 0 bases and J lost 5, with 9 bases in between. CDR3 DNA sequence: TGTGCCAGCAGCGTAGCCGGCTTCCACAATGAGCAGTTCTTC. Its translation: CASSVAGFHNEQFF.

This clonotype occurred a few times. J is TRBJ2-3 and V is TRBV20-1; D gene uncertain. The CDR3 has 13 amino acids. The germline CDR1 and CDR2 sequences are DFQATT and SNEGSKA (reference sequence). V was trimmed by 3 bases and J by 7 bases, leaving 14 bases between them. CDR3 sequence: CSASIDRGYTQYF. The CDR3, as DNA: TGCAGTGCTAGTATCGACCGTGGATATACGCAGTATTTT.

This clonotype was recorded a few times. The V gene is TRBV9, the J gene TRBJ2-1; D is uncertain. V was pared by 0 bases and J by 7 bases, with 8 bases between. Germline CDR1 SGDLS, CDR2 YYNGEE. This CDR3 is 13 amino acids long. The CDR3, as DNA: TGTGCCAGCAGCGTAGAGGGTTGGAATGAGCAGTTCTTC. Its protein is CASSVEGWNEQFF.

This rearrangement joins TRBV11-2 to TRBJ2-2; maybe TRBD2 (5 bases). The CDR3 is made up of 15 amino acids. CDR1 is SGHAT and CDR2 is FQNNGV in the germline V gene. V gave up 1 base and J gave up 4 bases, with 10 bases separating them. The CDR3 region has the DNA TGTGCCAGCAGCTTAGTCTCTAGCCTCACCGGGGAGCTGTTTTTT. It yields the protein CASSLVSSLTGELFF.

This clonotype was observed a few times. This chain links TRBV7-8 with TRBJ2-5; perhaps TRBD1 as D (5 bases). Germline-derived CDR1 and CDR2 are SGHVS and FQNEAQ. The CDR3 runs to 14 residues. Trimming removed 5 bases from V and 2 bases from J, with 12 bases in between. CDR3 sequence: CASSPLGQQETQYF. DNA for the CDR3: TGTGCCAGCAGCCCTCTGGGGCAGCAAGAGACCCAGTACTTC.

The J gene is TRBJ2-2, the V gene TRBV10-2, with D perhaps assigned TRBD1 or TRBD2 (6 bases each). This CDR3 has 13 residues. The V end lost 4 bases, the J end lost 5 bases, and 8 bases lay between the germline ends. Per the germline V gene, CDR1 is WSHSY and CDR2 is SAAADI. The CDR3 DNA reads as TGCGCCAGCAGTGGGAGGGGGACCGGGGAGCTGTTTTTT. As protein: CASSGRGTGELFF.

At least ten counts were recorded for this clonotype. J is TRBJ2-4 and V is TRBV7-9; D not resolved. This CDR3 contains 11 residues. The germline CDR1 and CDR2 sequences are SEHNR and FQNEAQ (reference sequence). V lost 1 base to trimming and J lost 14 bases, with 9 bases between them. DNA of the CDR3: TGTGCCAGCAGCTTAGAGGGAAAGAAGTACTTC. It codes for CASSLEGKKYF.

The CDR3 loop reads CSVGKGVNQPQHF. CDR3 DNA: TGCAGCGTTGGTAAAGGGGTCAATCAGCCCCAGCATTTT. The V and J genes are TRBV29-1 and TRBJ1-5, with a possible D match to TRBD1 (5 bases). Germline CDR1 is SQVTM and CDR2 is ANQGSEA. Trimming left V 4 bases short and J 3 bases short, with 10 bases between. The CDR3 contains 13 residues.

The chain uses TRBV20-1 and TRBJ2-7; 7 positions match TRBD2. CDR3 length: 13 amino acids. J was trimmed by 5 bases and V by 3 bases; bases with no gene match: 7. CDR1 is DFQATT and CDR2 is SNEGSKA in the germline V gene (reference sequence). The CDR3 here is CSASGGGADEQYF. The CDR3 coding sequence is TGCAGTGCTAGTGGGGGAGGGGCTGACGAGCAGTACTTC.

This clonotype was counted at least ten times. The chain has TRBV7-2 and TRBJ2-7, with TRBD1 identical over 8 bases. CDR1 is SGHTA, CDR2 FQGNSA, per germline. The CDR3 loop spans 15 amino acids. V lost 4 bases to trimming and J lost 7 bases; unmatched junction nucleotides: 12. Here the CDR3 DNA reads TGTGCCAGCAGCTCACCCGGACAGGGAGGATTGGAGCAGTACTTC. Its protein is CASSSPGQGGLEQYF.

There are many counts of this clonotype. This chain uses TRBV12-3 or TRBV12-4 with TRBJ2-3; 13 nucleotides match TRBD2. Trimming took 6 bases from V and 4 from J; bases not matched to a gene: 7. There are 16 residues in the CDR3. The CDR3 spells CASSLGLAGVSDTQYF. The CDR3, as DNA: TGTGCCAGCAGCCTAGGACTAGCGGGAGTCTCAGATACGCAGTATTTT.

This clonotype was seen many times. This chain connects TRBV5-1 to TRBJ2-1, with unresolved D. V was shortened by 0 bases and J by 1 base, with 8 bases between the two germline ends. The CDR3 has 15 residues. CDR1 is SGHRS, CDR2 YFSETQ, per germline. The CDR3 protein is CASSLVGISYNEQFF. The CDR3 DNA reads as TGCGCCAGCAGCTTGGTGGGAATATCCTACAATGAGCAGTTCTTC.